This is a list of T cell receptor beta chains from one sample in a study of OX40 agonist ivuxolimab in advanced cancers. TCRdb keeps only in-frame clones here, not all; method: immunoSEQ multiplex PCR. Here the sample spans about 64,000 clones, around 84% being singletons. Sequenced material: CD4+ or CD8+ T cells sorted from blood, taken in a trial of the OX40 agonist ivuxolimab. All receptors come from an adult with an advanced solid tumor such as melanoma, head and neck, liver or kidney cancer. Both conserved end residues are trimmed from each CDR3.

v_call cdr3_length cdr3_aa
TRBV13 14 ASSWETSFGPDTQY
TRBV2 13 ASIEEGTGNSPLH
TRBV5-1 14 ASSVGTLSINYGYT
TRBV21-1 15 ASSKEGGWSRNQPQH
TRBV7-9 12 ASSLEGVGTEAF
TRBV2 13 ASSTQLSSGNTIY
TRBV30 11 AWDRAGTGELF
TRBV6-1 9 ASSKPGEQY
TRBV5-5 16 ASSRTGITSLAKNIQY
TRBV6-1 12 ASTTLSGNYGYT
TRBV5-6 14 ASSLWPGINGNEQF
TRBV11-2 13 ASSVFPGQQETQY
TRBV4-3 15 ASSQRIGGSMNTEAF
TRBV7-9 11 ASSPGPGAEQY
TRBV10-3 14 AIRLAGGPGTGELF
TRBV19 13 ASSNRQGLNEKLF
TRBV18 13 ASSSGQGGNTEAF
TRBV5-1 11 ASSFARDTEAF
TRBV4-2 13 ASSQAPGVGDTQY
TRBV11-2 13 ASSLTGQGFYGYT
TRBV29-1 11 SVRNRLNTEAF
TRBV6-5 14 ASSYFLAGAEDTQY
TRBV30 10 AWSSSGETQY
TRBV6-5 12 ASSYSTSTDTQY
TRBV6-4 13 ASSTEDRGENEQF
TRBV11-3 14 ASSTGLRGGDYEQY
TRBV27 12 ASRVQGGNYEQY
TRBV14 14 ASSQDLDRGVRGYT
TRBV7-9 12 ASSPHRESTEAF
TRBV20-1 9 SASSQETQY
TRBV4-3 13 ASSPTEGRNSPLH
TRBV18 11 ASSPGQNYGYT
TRBV6-5 11 ASSYGGVDTQY
TRBV9 11 ASSLDRTAEAF
TRBV10-3 12 AIRPREADTEAF
TRBV4-3 11 ASSQDTKNEQF
TRBV7-9 12 ASSLTDSTDTQY
TRBV19 13 ASSRDKTFTDTQY
TRBV11-2 15 ASSLLSLRSGTDTQY
TRBV28 12 ASRRTGGRNTQY
TRBV5-1 13 ASSSGTSGFGEQF
TRBV21-1 15 ASSGSGTEYSNQPQH
TRBV12-5 12 ASSGGSLAGEQF
TRBV12-5 13 ASGAQGRMGETQY